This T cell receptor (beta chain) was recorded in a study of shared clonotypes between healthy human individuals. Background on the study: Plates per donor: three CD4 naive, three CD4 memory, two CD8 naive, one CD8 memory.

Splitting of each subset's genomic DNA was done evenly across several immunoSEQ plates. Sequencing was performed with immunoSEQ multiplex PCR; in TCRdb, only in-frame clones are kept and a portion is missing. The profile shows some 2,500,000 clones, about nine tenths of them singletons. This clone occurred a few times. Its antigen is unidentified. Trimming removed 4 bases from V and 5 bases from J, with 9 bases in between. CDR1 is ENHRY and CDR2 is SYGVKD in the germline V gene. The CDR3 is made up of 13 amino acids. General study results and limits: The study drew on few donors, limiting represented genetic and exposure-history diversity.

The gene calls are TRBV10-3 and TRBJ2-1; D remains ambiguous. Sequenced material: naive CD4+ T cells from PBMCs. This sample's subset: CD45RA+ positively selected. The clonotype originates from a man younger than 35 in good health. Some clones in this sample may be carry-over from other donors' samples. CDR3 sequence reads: CAISAFNNNEQFF. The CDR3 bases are TGTGCCATCAGTGCTTTCAATAACAATGAGCAGTTCTTC.